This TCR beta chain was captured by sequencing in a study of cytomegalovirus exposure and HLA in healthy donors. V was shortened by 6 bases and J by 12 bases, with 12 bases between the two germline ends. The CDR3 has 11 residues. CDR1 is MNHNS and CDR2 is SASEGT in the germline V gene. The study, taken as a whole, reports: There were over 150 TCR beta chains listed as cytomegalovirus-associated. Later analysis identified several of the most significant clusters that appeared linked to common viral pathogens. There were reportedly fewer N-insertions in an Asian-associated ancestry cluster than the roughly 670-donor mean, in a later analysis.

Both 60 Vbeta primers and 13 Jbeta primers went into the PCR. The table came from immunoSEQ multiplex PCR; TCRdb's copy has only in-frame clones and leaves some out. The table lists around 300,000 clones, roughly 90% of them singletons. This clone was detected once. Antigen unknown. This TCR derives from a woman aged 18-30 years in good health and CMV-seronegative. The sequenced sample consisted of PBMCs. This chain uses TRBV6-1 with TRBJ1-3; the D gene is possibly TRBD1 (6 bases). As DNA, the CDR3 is TGTGCCAGCAGCGTCAGACAGGACATATATTTT. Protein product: CASSVRQDIYF.